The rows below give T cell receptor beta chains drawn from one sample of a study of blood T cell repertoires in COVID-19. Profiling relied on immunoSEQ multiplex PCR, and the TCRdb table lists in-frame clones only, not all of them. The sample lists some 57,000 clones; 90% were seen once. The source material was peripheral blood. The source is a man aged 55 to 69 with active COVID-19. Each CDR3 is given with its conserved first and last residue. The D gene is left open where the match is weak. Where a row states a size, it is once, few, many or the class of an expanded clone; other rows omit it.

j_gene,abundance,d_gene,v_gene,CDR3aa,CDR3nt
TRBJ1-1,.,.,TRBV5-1,CASSTRGAGTEAFF,TGCGCCAGCAGCACTCGGGGGGCGGGCACTGAAGCTTTCTTT
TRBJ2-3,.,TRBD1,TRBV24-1,CATSDPGQGRGDTQYF,TGTGCCACCAGTGACCCTGGACAGGGGAGGGGGGATACGCAGTATTTT
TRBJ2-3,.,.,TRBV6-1,CASSEARGDTQYF,TGTGCCAGCAGTGAAGCAAGGGGAGATACGCAGTATTTT
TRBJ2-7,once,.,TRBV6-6,CASSLVRGYEQYF,TGTGCCAGCAGTTTAGTCAGGGGTTACGAGCAGTACTTC
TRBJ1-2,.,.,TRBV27,CASSVRGNYGYTF,TGTGCCAGCAGCGTCCGGGGTAACTATGGCTACACCTTC
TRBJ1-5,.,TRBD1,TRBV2,CASRIRSGGGGNQPQHF,TGTGCCAGCAGGATTCGCTCAGGGGGCGGCGGCAATCAGCCCCAGCATTTT
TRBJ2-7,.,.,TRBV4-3,CASSQENPSSTTYEQYF,TGCGCCAGCAGCCAAGAGAATCCGAGCTCCACTACCTACGAGCAGTACTTC
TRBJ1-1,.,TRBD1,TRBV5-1,CASSFDRVNTEAFF,TGCGCCAGCAGCTTTGACAGGGTGAACACTGAAGCTTTCTTT
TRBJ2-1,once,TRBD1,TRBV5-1,CASSHADRGLGNEQFF,TGCGCCAGCAGCCACGCGGACAGGGGATTAGGCAATGAGCAGTTCTTC
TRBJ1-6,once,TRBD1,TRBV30,CAWSAGDRNSPLHF,TGTGCCTGGAGCGCAGGGGACAGGAATTCACCCCTCCACTTT
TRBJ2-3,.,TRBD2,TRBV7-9,CASSSLGDSSGHTDTQYF,TGTGCCAGCAGCTCCTTAGGGGATTCTAGCGGGCACACAGATACGCAGTATTTT
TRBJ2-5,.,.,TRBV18,CASSLSGRQETQYF,TGTGCCAGCTCCCTAAGCGGCAGGCAAGAGACCCAGTACTTC
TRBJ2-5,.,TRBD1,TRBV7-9,CASSLSTDRGLGETQYF,TGTGCCAGCAGCTTAAGTACCGACAGGGGGTTAGGAGAGACCCAGTACTTC
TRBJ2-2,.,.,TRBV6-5,CASSSWTIGELFF,TGTGCCAGCAGTTCCTGGACTATCGGGGAGCTGTTTTTT
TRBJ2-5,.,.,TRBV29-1,CSVLTFQETQYF,TGCAGCGTGCTGACTTTTCAAGAGACCCAGTACTTC
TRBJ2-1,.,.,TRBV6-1,CASSEWSGAFF,TGTGCCAGCAGTGAATGGTCCGGTGCGTTCTTC
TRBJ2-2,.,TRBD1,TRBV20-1,CSASRTGPAGELFF,TGCAGTGCTAGTCGGACAGGGCCGGCCGGGGAGCTGTTTTTT
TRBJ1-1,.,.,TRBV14,CASSQDRRTDTEAFF,TGTGCCAGCAGCCAAGATAGGCGGACAGACACTGAAGCTTTCTTT
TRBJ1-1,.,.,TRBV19,CASSIFGPNTEAFF,TGTGCCAGTAGTATTTTTGGCCCAAACACTGAAGCTTTCTTT
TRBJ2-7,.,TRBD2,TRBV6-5,CASTRTSGAYEQYF,TGTGCCAGCACCAGGACTAGCGGAGCCTACGAGCAGTACTTC
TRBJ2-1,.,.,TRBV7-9,CASSSAGPTNNEQFF,TGTGCCAGCAGTTCCGCGGGACCTACAAACAATGAGCAGTTCTTC
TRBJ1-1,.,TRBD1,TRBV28,CASKTGGGTEAFF,TGTGCCAGCAAAACAGGGGGGGGCACTGAAGCTTTCTTT
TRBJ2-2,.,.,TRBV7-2,CASSPNLASANTGELFF,TGTGCCAGCAGCCCTAATCTGGCCAGCGCGAACACCGGGGAGCTGTTTTTT
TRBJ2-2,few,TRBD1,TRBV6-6,CASSQTGGNTGELFF,TGTGCCAGCAGCCAGACAGGGGGAAACACCGGGGAGCTGTTTTTT
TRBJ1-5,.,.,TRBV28,CASSSPNREQGNQPQHF,TGTGCCAGCAGTTCCCCGAACAGGGAGCAGGGCAATCAGCCCCAGCATTTT
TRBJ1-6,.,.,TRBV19,CASSSGGGRHSPLHF,TGTGCCAGTTCCTCCGGGGGGGGAAGACATTCACCCCTCCACTTT
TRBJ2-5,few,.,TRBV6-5,CASSYSLNPEGETQYF,TGTGCCAGCAGTTACTCTCTTAACCCCGAGGGAGAGACCCAGTACTTC
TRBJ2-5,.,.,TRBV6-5,CASSYSAGAIGETQYF,TGTGCCAGCAGTTACTCGGCTGGGGCCATCGGGGAGACCCAGTACTTC
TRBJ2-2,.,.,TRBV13,CASSLGGINTGELFF,TGTGCCAGCAGCTTAGGCGGGATCAACACCGGGGAGCTGTTTTTT
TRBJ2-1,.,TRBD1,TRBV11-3,CASSRRDRGLKEDSDNEQFF,TGTGCCAGCAGCCGCCGGGACAGGGGGCTTAAAGAGGACTCAGACAATGAGCAGTTCTTC
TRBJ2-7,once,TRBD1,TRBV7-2,CASSLVGQVNNEQYF,TGTGCCAGCAGCTTAGTTGGACAGGTAAACAACGAGCAGTACTTC
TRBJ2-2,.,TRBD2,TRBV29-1,CSVGGGNTGELFF,TGCAGCGTTGGCGGGGGGAACACCGGGGAGCTGTTTTTT
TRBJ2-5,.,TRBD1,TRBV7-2,CASSPGQTYQETQYF,TGTGCCAGCAGCCCGGGACAGACGTACCAAGAGACCCAGTACTTC
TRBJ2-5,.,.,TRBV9,CASRVPSPGETQYF,TGTGCCAGCAGGGTACCTAGCCCCGGGGAGACCCAGTACTTC
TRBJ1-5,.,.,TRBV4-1,CASSQEGGWRSSVQPQHF,TGCGCCAGCAGCCAAGAAGGAGGGTGGAGGAGCTCCGTTCAGCCCCAGCATTTT
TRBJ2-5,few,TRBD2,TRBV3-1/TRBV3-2,CASSQDPWTSGGKETQYF,TGTGCCAGCAGCCAAGATCCCTGGACTAGCGGGGGGAAAGAGACCCAGTACTTC
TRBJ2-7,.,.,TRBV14,CASSQDRGGSDEQYF,TGTGCCAGCAGCCAAGATAGGGGAGGAAGCGACGAGCAGTACTTC
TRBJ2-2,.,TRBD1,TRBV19,CASLGTGRDTGELFF,TGTGCCAGCCTCGGGACAGGAAGAGACACCGGGGAGCTGTTTTTT
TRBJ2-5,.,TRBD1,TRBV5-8,CASSSLGTEETQYF,TGTGCCAGCAGCTCCCTAGGGACAGAAGAGACCCAGTACTTC
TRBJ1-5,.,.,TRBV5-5,CASSLAGIGNQPQHF,TGTGCCAGCAGCCTTGCGGGGATAGGCAATCAGCCCCAGCATTTT